The text below deals with one TCR beta chain. No antigen is known for it. Time point described: persistent/refractory GD, antithyroid drugs over 5 years with positive TRAb. Making the TCR library involved RNA that had been extracted from PBMCs. This sample stems from a study of regulatory T cells in long-lasting Graves disease. Study at large: Patients with persistent Graves' disease had over 5 years of antithyroid drugs and persistent TSH receptor antibodies.

The CDR3 totals 14 residues. From germline, CDR1 is DFQATT and CDR2 SNEGSKA (reference sequence). After removal of 4 bases from V and 4 bases from J, the junction contained 3 bases not matched to a gene. Libraries of TCR beta came from iRepertoire HTBI primers plus Arm-PCR of CDR3 regions. TCRdb itself ran the multiplex PCR reads through MiXCR, one entry per CDR3 protein. Among roughly 400,000 distinct CDR3 sequences listed, over 20% were seen once. Notes on the study in general: Between persistent patients, more than 2,500 public clonotypes were shared, exceeding the 800 to 1,000 shared between new patients.

Sequencing used peripheral blood mononuclear cells (PBMCs), obtained when the disease was refractory, from a patient treated with antithyroid drugs. This sequence was found in a female donor with Graves disease. The chain is built from TRBV20-1 and TRBJ2-2; 10 bases agree with TRBD2. CDR3 amino acids: CSAMGLASTGELFF. In DNA, the CDR3 is TGCAGTGCTATGGGACTAGCGTCCACCGGGGAGCTGTTTTTT.